Detailed here is one T cell receptor (beta chain). Its antigen remains unidentified. These data come from a study of somatic mutations in cytotoxic T cells in rheumatoid arthritis. Overall study: Patient blood (roughly 30 ml EDTA) was collected right after diagnosis, preceding any treatment. Flow sorting yielded some V beta antibody-stained T-cell populations at nearly 100% purity, among them V beta1+ cells sequenced for TCRB.

Study observations and caveats: Patients with a largest CD8+ clone exceeding 20% of CD8+ cells numbered about an eighth of the roughly 65. Greater age accompanied higher CD8+ clonality in rheumatoid arthritis patients, a pattern that was absent in healthy controls.

The CDR3 totals 16 residues. Sequencing was performed with immunoSEQ multiplex PCR; in TCRdb, only in-frame clones are kept and a portion is missing. Of approximately 21,000 clones listed, about 82% were seen once; the top ten hold about 3.5%. The V gene is TRBV1, the J gene TRBJ1-1. TRBV1 is flagged as a pseudogene. The sequenced sample consisted of CD8+ T cells sorted from blood. This TCR came from an adult with rheumatoid arthritis. CDR3 loop: CTSSHIGRHEATEAFF. The CDR3 bases are TGCACCAGCAGCCATATCGGTCGACATGAGGCAACTGAAGCTTTCTTT.